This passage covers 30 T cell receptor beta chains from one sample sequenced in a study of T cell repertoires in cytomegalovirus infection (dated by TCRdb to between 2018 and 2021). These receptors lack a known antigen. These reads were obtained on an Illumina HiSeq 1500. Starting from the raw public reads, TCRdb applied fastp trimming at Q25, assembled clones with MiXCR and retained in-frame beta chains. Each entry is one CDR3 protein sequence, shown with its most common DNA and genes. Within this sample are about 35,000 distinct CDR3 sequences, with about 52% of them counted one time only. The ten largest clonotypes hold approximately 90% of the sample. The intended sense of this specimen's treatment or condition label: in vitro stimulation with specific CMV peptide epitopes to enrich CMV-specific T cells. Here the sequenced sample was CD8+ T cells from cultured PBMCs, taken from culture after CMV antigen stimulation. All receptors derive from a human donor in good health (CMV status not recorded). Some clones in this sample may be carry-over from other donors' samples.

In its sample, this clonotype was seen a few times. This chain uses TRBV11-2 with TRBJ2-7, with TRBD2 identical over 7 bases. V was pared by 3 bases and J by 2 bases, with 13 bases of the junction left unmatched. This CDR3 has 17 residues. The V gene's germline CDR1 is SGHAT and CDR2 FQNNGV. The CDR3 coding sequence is TGTGCCAGCAGCTTGGCGTGGCGGGGGAGTAATCCCTACGAGCAGTACTTC. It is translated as CASSLAWRGSNPYEQYF.

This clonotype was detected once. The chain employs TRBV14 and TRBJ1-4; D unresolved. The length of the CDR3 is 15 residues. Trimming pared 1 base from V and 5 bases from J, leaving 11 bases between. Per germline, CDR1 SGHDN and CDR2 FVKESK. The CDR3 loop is CASSQVGLKNEKLFF. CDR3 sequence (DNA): TGTGCCAGCAGCCAAGTTGGACTGAAGAATGAAAAACTGTTTTTT.

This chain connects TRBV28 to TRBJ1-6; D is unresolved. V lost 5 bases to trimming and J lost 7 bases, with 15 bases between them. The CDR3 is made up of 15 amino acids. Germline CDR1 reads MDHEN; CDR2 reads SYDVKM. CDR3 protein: CASSPFWEGNSPLHF. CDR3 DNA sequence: TGTGCCAGCAGTCCATTCTGGGAAGGAAATTCACCCCTCCACTTT.

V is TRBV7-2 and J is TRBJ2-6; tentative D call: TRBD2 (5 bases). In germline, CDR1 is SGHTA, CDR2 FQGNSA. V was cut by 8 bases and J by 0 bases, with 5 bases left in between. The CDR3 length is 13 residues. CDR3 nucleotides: TGTGCCAGCGGGAGCTCTGGGGCCAACGTCCTGACTTTC. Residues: CASGSSGANVLTF.

CDR3 sequence: CASMKGIANTGELFF. Written as DNA, the CDR3 is TGTGCCAGTATGAAGGGTATCGCGAACACCGGGGAGCTGTTTTTT. The chain couples TRBV19 to TRBJ2-2; unclear D gene. Germline V gene data show CDR1 as LNHDA and CDR2 as SQIVND (reference sequence). This CDR3 is 15 amino acids long. V shed 7 bases and J shed 0 bases, with 12 bases lying between them.

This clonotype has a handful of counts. The CDR3 here is CASSLVSQGGDTQYF. The CDR3, as DNA: TGTGCCAGCAGCTTAGTGAGTCAGGGTGGCGATACGCAGTATTTT. The chain has TRBV7-2 and TRBJ2-3; D is perhaps TRBD1 (5 bases). CDR3 length: 15 amino acids. Trimming cost V 1 base and J 6 bases, with 14 bases left between them. In germline, CDR1 is SGHTA, CDR2 FQGNSA. The whole variable domain, filled in from reference TRBV7-2 and TRBJ2-3, reads GAGVSQSPSNKVTEKGKDVELRCDPISGHTALYWYRQSLGQGLEFLIYFQGNSAPDKSGLPSDRFSAERTGGSVSTLTIQRTQQEDSAVYLCASSLVSQGGDTQYFGPGTRLTVL.

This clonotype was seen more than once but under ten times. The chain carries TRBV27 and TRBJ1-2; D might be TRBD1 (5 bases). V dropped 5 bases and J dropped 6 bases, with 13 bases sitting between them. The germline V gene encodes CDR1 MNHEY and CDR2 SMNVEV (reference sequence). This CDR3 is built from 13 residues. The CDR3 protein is CASSPPGYHGYTF. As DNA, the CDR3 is TGTGCCAGCAGTCCTCCAGGGTACCATGGCTACACCTTC.

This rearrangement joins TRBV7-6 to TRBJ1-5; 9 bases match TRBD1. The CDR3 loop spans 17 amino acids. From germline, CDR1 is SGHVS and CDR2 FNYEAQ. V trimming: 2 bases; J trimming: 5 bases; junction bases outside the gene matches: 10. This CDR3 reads CASSLYSGQGRDQPQHF. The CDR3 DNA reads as TGTGCCAGCAGCTTATATTCGGGACAGGGTCGGGATCAGCCCCAGCATTTT.

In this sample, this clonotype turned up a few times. This CDR3 is CASSPQLTGGSTNYGYTF. The CDR3 nucleotides are TGTGCCAGCAGCCCACAACTGACAGGGGGGTCTACTAACTATGGCTACACCTTC. The gene calls are TRBV7-8 and TRBJ1-2; TRBD1 matches at 9 bases. The CDR3 contains 18 residues. The germline V gene encodes CDR1 SGHVS and CDR2 FQNEAQ. The V gene end was trimmed by 5 bases and the J gene end by 0 bases; junction bases not matched to a gene: 13.

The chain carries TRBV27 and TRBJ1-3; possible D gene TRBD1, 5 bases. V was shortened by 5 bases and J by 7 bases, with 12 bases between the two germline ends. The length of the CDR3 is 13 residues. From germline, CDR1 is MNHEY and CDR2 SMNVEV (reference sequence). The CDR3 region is CASSSRAANTIYF. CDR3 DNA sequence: TGTGCCAGCAGTAGCAGGGCGGCCAACACCATATATTTT.

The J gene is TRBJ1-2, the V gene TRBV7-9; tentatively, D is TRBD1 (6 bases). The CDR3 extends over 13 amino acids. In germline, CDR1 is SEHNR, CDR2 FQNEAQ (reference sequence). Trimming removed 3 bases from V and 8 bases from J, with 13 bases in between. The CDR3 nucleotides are TGTGCCAGCAGCTTGGGTAATGGACAGGGCTACACCTTC. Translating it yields CASSLGNGQGYTF.

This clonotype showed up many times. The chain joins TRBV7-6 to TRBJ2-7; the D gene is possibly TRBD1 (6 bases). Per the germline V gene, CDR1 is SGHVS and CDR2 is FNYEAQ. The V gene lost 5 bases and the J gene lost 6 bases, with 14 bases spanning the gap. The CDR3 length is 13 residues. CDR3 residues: CASSPGQTGEQYF. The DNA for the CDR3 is TGTGCCAGCAGCCCAGGACAGACCGGCGAGCAGTACTTC.

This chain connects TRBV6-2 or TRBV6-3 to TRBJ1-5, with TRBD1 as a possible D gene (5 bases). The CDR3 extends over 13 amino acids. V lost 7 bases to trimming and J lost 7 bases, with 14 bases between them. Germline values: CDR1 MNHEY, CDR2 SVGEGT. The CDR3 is CASTQLRVQPQHF. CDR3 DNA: TGTGCCAGCACCCAACTCAGGGTGCAGCCCCAGCATTTT.

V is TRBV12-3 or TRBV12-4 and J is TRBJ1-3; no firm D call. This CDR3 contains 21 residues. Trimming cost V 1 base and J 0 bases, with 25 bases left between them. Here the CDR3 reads CASSLVGVLGIGSDSGNTIYF. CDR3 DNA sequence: TGTGCCAGCAGTTTAGTAGGAGTTCTTGGAATCGGATCAGACTCTGGAAACACCATATATTTT.

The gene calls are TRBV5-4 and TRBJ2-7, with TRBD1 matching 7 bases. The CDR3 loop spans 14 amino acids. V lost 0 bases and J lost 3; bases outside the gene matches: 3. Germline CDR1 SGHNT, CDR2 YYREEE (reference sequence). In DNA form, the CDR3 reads TGTGCCAGCAGCTTGGAACAGGGGAGCTACGAGCAGTACTTC. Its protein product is CASSLEQGSYEQYF.

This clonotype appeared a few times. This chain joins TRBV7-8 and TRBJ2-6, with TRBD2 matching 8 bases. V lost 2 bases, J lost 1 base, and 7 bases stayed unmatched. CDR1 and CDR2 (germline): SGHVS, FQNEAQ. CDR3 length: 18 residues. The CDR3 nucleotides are TGTGCCAGCAGCTTAAGACTAGCGAGGGTATCTGGGGCCAACGTCCTGACTTTC. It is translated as CASSLRLARVSGANVLTF. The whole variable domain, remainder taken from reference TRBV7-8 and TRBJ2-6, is GAGVSQSPRYKVAKRGQDVALRCDPISGHVSLFWYQQALGQGPEFLTYFQNEAQLDKSGLPSDRFFAERPEGSVSTLKIQRTQQEDSAVYLCASSLRLARVSGANVLTFGAGSRLTVL.

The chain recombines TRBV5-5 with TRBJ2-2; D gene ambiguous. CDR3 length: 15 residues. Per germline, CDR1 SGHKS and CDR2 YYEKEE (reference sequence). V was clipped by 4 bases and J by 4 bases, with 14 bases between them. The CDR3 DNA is TGTGCCAGCAGCGACGGCTCAAGGGTCACCGGGGAGCTGTTTTTT. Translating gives CASSDGSRVTGELFF.

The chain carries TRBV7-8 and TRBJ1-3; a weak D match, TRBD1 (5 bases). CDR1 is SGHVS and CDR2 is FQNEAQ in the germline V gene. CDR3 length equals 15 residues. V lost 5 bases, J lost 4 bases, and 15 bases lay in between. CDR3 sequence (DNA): TGTGCCAGCAGCGTCGGGACCTCCACCGGAAACACCATATATTTT. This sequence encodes CASSVGTSTGNTIYF.

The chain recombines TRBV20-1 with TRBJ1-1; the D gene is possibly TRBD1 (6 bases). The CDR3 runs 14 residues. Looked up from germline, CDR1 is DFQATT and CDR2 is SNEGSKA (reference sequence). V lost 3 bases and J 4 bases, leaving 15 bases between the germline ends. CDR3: CSARLGAVGTEAFF. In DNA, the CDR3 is TGCAGTGCTAGGCTGGGGGCAGTTGGCACTGAAGCTTTCTTT.

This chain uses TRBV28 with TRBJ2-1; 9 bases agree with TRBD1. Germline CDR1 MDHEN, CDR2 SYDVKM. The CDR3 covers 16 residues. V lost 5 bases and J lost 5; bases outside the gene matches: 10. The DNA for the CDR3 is TGTGCCAGCAGTCCTTTGGACAGGGGAGTGGACAATGAGCAGTTCTTC. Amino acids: CASSPLDRGVDNEQFF.

CDR3: CASSPRGSPRYQPQHF. For the CDR3, the DNA is TGTGCCAGCAGTCCCAGGGGCTCACCCAGATATCAGCCCCAGCATTTT. The chain combines TRBV27 with TRBJ1-5, with D perhaps TRBD1 (6 bases). CDR3 length equals 16 residues. The V and J ends lost 5 bases and 5 bases respectively, with 19 bases between them. The V gene's germline CDR1 is MNHEY and CDR2 SMNVEV (reference sequence).

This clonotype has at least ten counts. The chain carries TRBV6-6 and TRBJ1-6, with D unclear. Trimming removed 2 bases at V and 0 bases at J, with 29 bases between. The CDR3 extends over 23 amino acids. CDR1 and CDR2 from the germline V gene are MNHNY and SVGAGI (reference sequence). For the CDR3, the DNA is TGTGCCAGCAGTTACCCAAGAGGCCTAATTACGTTAGCTCAAAGCTCCTATAATTCACCCCTCCACTTT. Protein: CASSYPRGLITLAQSSYNSPLHF.

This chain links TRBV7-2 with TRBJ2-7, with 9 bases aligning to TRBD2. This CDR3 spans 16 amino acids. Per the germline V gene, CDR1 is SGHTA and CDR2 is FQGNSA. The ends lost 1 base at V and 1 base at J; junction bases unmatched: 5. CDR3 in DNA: TGTGCCAGCAGCTTAGATAAGCGGGAGGATTCCTACGAGCAGTACTTC. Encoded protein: CASSLDKREDSYEQYF.

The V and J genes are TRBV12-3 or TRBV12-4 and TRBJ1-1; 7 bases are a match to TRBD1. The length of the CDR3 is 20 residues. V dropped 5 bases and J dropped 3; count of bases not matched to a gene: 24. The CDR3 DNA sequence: TGTGCCAGCAGTCCTCCCAGGGGGGGGGTAGGAAAGGTAAGGGACACTGAAGCTTTCTTT. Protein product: CASSPPRGGVGKVRDTEAFF.

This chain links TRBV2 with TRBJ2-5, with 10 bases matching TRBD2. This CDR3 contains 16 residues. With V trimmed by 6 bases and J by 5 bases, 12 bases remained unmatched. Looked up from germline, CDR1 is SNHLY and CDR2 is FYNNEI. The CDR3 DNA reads TGTGCCAGCAGACGACTAGCGGGCGCTCCCCGGGAGACCCAGTACTTC. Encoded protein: CASRRLAGAPRETQYF.

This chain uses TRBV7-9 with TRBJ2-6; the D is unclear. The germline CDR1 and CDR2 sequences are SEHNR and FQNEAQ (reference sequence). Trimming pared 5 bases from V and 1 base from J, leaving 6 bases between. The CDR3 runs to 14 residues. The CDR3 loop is CASSPLSGANVLTF. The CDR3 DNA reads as TGTGCCAGCAGCCCCTTATCTGGGGCCAACGTCCTGACTTTC. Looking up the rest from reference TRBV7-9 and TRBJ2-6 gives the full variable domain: DTGVSQNPRHKITKRGQNVTFRCDPISEHNRLYWYRQTLGQGPEFLTYFQNEAQLEKSRLLSDRFSAERPKGSFSTLEIQRTEQGDSAMYLCASSPLSGANVLTFGAGSRLTVL.

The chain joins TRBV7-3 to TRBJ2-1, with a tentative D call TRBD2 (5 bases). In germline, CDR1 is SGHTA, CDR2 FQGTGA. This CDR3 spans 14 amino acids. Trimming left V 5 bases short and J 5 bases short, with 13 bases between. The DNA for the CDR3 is TGTGCCAGCAGCCCGTATAACGGGAACAATGAGCAGTTCTTC. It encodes CASSPYNGNNEQFF.

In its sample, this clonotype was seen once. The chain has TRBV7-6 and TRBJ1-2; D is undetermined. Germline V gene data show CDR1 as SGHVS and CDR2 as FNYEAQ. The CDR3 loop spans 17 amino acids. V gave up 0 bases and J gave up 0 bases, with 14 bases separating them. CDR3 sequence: CASSLAPMAGSNYGYTF. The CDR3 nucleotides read TGTGCCAGCAGCTTAGCCCCTATGGCGGGATCTAACTATGGCTACACCTTC.

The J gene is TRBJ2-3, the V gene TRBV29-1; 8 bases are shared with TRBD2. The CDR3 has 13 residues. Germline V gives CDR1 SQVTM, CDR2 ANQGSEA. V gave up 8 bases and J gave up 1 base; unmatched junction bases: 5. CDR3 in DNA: TGCAGCACCCGGGAGGGCGGCACAGATACGCAGTATTTT. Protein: CSTREGGTDTQYF.

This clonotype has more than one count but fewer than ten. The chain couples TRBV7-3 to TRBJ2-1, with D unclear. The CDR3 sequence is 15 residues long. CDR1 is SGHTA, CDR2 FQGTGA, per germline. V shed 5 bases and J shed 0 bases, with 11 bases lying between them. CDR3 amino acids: CASSPSMSSYNEQFF. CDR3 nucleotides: TGTGCCAGCAGCCCCTCCATGAGCTCCTACAATGAGCAGTTCTTC.